Following are 21 T cell receptor beta chains from one sample sequenced in a study of T cell responses to AZD1222 COVID-19 vaccine. Only in-frame clones appear in the TCRdb table, and some are missing; sequencing was by immunoSEQ multiplex PCR. The sample lists about 140,000 clones, 92% seen once, with 3.5% to 4.5% in the top ten. The source material was peripheral blood, sampled 28 days after the second AZD1222 dose. These receptors all stem from an adult who received the AZD1222 COVID-19 vaccine.

This chain links TRBV11-3 with TRBJ1-3; weak D call: TRBD1 (5 bases). CDR3 length: 15 residues. Germline V gene sequence: CDR1 SGHNT, CDR2 YENEEA. Trimming stripped 2 bases from V and 2 bases from J, with 10 bases between. CDR3 coding DNA: TGTGCCAGCAGCTTAAGGGGTTCAGCTGGAAACACCATATATTTT. The encoded protein is CASSLRGSAGNTIYF.

This clone came up once. V and J are TRBV6-5 and TRBJ2-7; D is perhaps TRBD1 or TRBD2 (5 bases each). CDR1 and CDR2 (germline): MNHEY, SVGAGI. The CDR3 loop spans 13 amino acids. With 7 bases removed from V and 3 bases from J, the gap between germline ends came to 13 bases. The CDR3 region has the DNA TGTGCCAGCAAGCGGACATTGAGCTACGAGCAGTACTTC. This sequence encodes CASKRTLSYEQYF.

CDR3 sequence (DNA): TGTGCCAGCAGCCTAAGGAGTCTTTCCTACAATGAGCAGTTCTTC. It translates to CASSLRSLSYNEQFF. The chain links TRBV7-2 to TRBJ2-1; D uncertain. V was cut by 5 bases and J by 1 base, with 12 bases left in between. The germline V gene encodes CDR1 SGHTA and CDR2 FQGNSA. The CDR3 length is 15 residues.

This chain joins TRBV6-5 and TRBJ2-7; weak D call: TRBD1 (6 bases). CDR3 length equals 15 residues. Germline CDR1 is MNHEY and CDR2 is SVGAGI. Trimming took 6 bases from V and 2 from J, leaving 17 bases between them. This chain's CDR3 is CASSTQGKGTYEQYF. The CDR3 region has the DNA TGTGCCAGCAGCACCCAGGGGAAGGGGACCTACGAGCAGTACTTC.

CDR3 DNA sequence: TGCGCCAGATTGAAGAGGACCGCCGTCATTCACTGGACTTTAGGCAATCAGCCCCAGCATTTT. Translation: CARLKRTAVIHWTLGNQPQHF. The J gene is TRBJ1-5, the V gene TRBV10-1; D call uncertain. The V and J ends lost 9 bases and 2 bases respectively, with 35 bases between them. The germline gives CDR1 WNHNN, CDR2 SYGVQD (reference sequence). The CDR3 runs to 21 residues.

The chain carries TRBV2 and TRBJ2-1, with 7 bases matching TRBD2. Germline V CDR1 and CDR2: SNHLY, FYNNEI. V gave up 5 bases and J gave up 12 bases; unmatched junction bases: 7. CDR3 length equals 12 residues. In DNA, the CDR3 is TGTGCCAGCAGTCCTCCTAGCGGTTGGCAGTTCTTC. This gives the protein CASSPPSGWQFF.

This clone was detected only once. This chain connects TRBV7-2 to TRBJ1-1; possibly TRBD1 for D (5 bases). The CDR3 consists of 17 residues. From germline, CDR1 is SGHTA and CDR2 FQGNSA. V was pared by 5 bases and J by 11 bases, with 30 bases between. CDR3 residues: CASSLDNYLQGPGGAFF. DNA for the CDR3: TGTGCCAGCAGCCTAGACAATTATCTTCAGGGACCCGGGGGGGCTTTCTTT.

CDR3 sequence reads: CASSTLLAGVGETQYF. In nucleotides, the CDR3 is TGTGCCAGTAGTACGCTCCTAGCGGGAGTAGGTGAGACCCAGTACTTC. V is TRBV19 and J is TRBJ2-5, with 10 bases matching TRBD2. This CDR3 region has 16 residues. Germline trimming cut 4 bases from V and 5 bases from J; bases unmatched to any gene: 10. Germline lookup yields CDR1 LNHDA and CDR2 SQIVND (reference sequence).

Details on this clone: At the DNA level, this CDR3 is encoded by other sequences in the same sample as well. This chain uses TRBV5-6 with TRBJ2-7; D ambiguous. Germline CDR1 and CDR2: SGHDT and YYEEEE. This CDR3 contains 13 residues. Trimming took 0 bases from V and 2 from J, leaving 6 bases between them. The DNA of the CDR3 is TGTGCCAGCAGCTTGGGTGATCCCTACGAGCAGTACTTC. It codes for CASSLGDPYEQYF.

In DNA form, the CDR3 reads TGCGCCAGCAGTCCGGGGACAGGGTCGTATGGCTACACCTTC. This sequence encodes CASSPGTGSYGYTF. V is TRBV5-1 and J is TRBJ1-2; 9 positions agree with TRBD1. Germline V gene sequence: CDR1 SGHRS, CDR2 YFSETQ. The CDR3 is 14 amino acids. J lost 5 bases, V lost 5 bases, and 7 bases had no gene match.

This clone showed up just once. V is TRBV11-2 and J is TRBJ2-1; D gene ambiguous. Germline V gives CDR1 SGHAT, CDR2 FQNNGV. The V end was cut by 0 bases, the J end by 4 bases, with 16 bases between. The CDR3 extends over 17 amino acids. CDR3 in DNA: TGTGCCAGCAGCTTAGACCCTGTCACCGCTTATTACAATGAGCAGTTCTTC. Protein product: CASSLDPVTAYYNEQFF.

The chain carries TRBV9 and TRBJ2-1, with 14 bases lining up with TRBD2. The germline V gene encodes CDR1 SGDLS and CDR2 YYNGEE. V shed 0 bases, J shed 10 bases, and the junction held 12 bases outside the gene matches. The length of the CDR3 is 18 residues. The DNA for the CDR3 is TGTGCCAGCAGCGTAGAGGGGATGGGGACTAGCGGGAGTGGAGAGCAGTTCTTC. It encodes CASSVEGMGTSGSGEQFF. Together with reference TRBV9 and TRBJ2-1, the CDR3 gives the full variable domain: DSGVTQTPKHLITATGQRVTLRCSPRSGDLSVYWYQQSLDQGLQFLIQYYNGEERAKGNILERFSAQQFPDLHSELNLSSLELGDSALYFCASSVEGMGTSGSGEQFFGPGTRLTVL.

The chain combines TRBV3-1 (or the pseudogene TRBV3-2) with TRBJ2-1, with a possible D match to TRBD2 (6 bases). Germline assignment: CDR1 LGHDT and CDR2 YNNKEL (reference sequence). The CDR3 extends over 17 amino acids. V lost 4 bases to trimming and J lost 0 bases, with 16 bases between them. As DNA, the CDR3 is TGTGCCAGCAGCCCCCGTTGGGGGGTGAGCTCCTACAATGAGCAGTTCTTC. Translating gives CASSPRWGVSSYNEQFF.

Written as DNA, the CDR3 is TGTGCCAGCAGTTACTCCGGGACAGGGGTCGAGCAGTACTTC. The encoded protein is CASSYSGTGVEQYF. The chain employs TRBV2 and TRBJ2-7, with 10 bases that match TRBD1. The CDR3 length is 14 residues. From germline, CDR1 is SNHLY and CDR2 FYNNEI. V trimming: 5 bases; J trimming: 6 bases; junction bases outside the gene matches: 7. Full variable domain (rest looked up from reference TRBV2 and TRBJ2-7): EPEVTQTPSHQVTQMGQEVILRCVPISNHLYFYWYRQILGQKVEFLVSFYNNEISEKSEIFDDQFSVERPDGSNFTLKIRSTKLEDSAMYFCASSYSGTGVEQYFGPGTRLTVT.

The genes are TRBV19 and TRBJ2-1; a possible D gene is TRBD2 (5 bases). This CDR3 has 17 residues. From germline, CDR1 is LNHDA and CDR2 SQIVND (reference sequence). The ends were cut back, 7 bases at V and 0 bases at J, with 19 bases in the middle. For the CDR3, the DNA is TGTGCCAGTACCCCATTCCGGACTTCCCGCTCCTACAATGAGCAGTTCTTC. It codes for CASTPFRTSRSYNEQFF.

This sequence joins TRBV9 and TRBJ1-3, with D maybe TRBD1 (6 bases). This CDR3 contains 16 residues. Between the trimmed V and J ends, which lost 3 bases and 8 bases, there was a span of 21 bases. Germline CDR1 reads SGDLS; CDR2 reads YYNGEE. CDR3: CASSAEGGGFRHTIYF. The CDR3 DNA follows: TGTGCCAGCAGCGCCGAGGGAGGGGGATTTAGACACACCATATATTTT.

The chain links TRBV13 to TRBJ1-1; 9 nucleotides match TRBD1. The CDR3 totals 17 residues. With 5 bases clipped from V and 0 bases from J, the junction kept 10 bases outside the gene matches. The germline V gene has CDR1 PRHDT and CDR2 FYEKMQ (reference sequence). CDR3 DNA sequence: TGTGCCAGCAGCATCGGGACAGGGCCTACTTTGAACACTGAAGCTTTCTTT. As protein: CASSIGTGPTLNTEAFF.

V gene TRBV5-4 combines with J gene TRBJ1-2; no definite D call. V lost 5 bases to trimming and J lost 0 bases, with 8 bases between them. This CDR3 has 13 amino acids. Germline CDR1 SGHNT, CDR2 YYREEE (reference sequence). The CDR3 protein is CASSLPANYGYTF. CDR3 nucleotides: TGTGCCAGCAGTTTGCCAGCTAACTATGGCTACACCTTC.

The genes are TRBV5-4 and TRBJ1-1, with D possibly being TRBD1 (6 bases). CDR3 length equals 16 residues. In germline, CDR1 is SGHNT, CDR2 YYREEE (reference sequence). V was cut by 4 bases and J by 0 bases, with 16 bases left in between. CDR3 in amino acids: CASSPQGYSMNTEAFF. DNA of the CDR3: TGTGCCAGCAGCCCACAGGGATACTCCATGAACACTGAAGCTTTCTTT.

J is TRBJ2-3 and V is TRBV4-1; D is possibly TRBD1 (6 bases). V lost 3 bases and J lost 1, with 20 bases in between. The CDR3 runs 18 residues. The germline CDR1 and CDR2 sequences are MGHRA and YSYEKL. CDR3 in DNA: TGCGCCAGCAGCCATGACAGAAACAGGGCAATCCGCACAGATACGCAGTATTTT. It specifies CASSHDRNRAIRTDTQYF.

The V and J genes are TRBV7-8 and TRBJ1-6; D is possibly TRBD1 (5 bases). CDR1 and CDR2 (germline): SGHVS, FQNEAQ. The CDR3 spans 17 residues. V lost 2 bases, J lost 8 bases, and 19 bases lay in between. The CDR3 reads CASSLFPGTYIDSPLHF. CDR3 DNA sequence: TGTGCCAGCAGCTTATTTCCAGGGACCTACATTGATTCACCCCTCCACTTT.